The entry below describes one T cell receptor beta chain. V dropped 3 bases and J dropped 5 bases, with 21 bases sitting between them. Germline V CDR1 and CDR2: ENHRY, SYGVKD. The CDR3 is 17 amino acids. Clones were read by immunoSEQ multiplex PCR, and TCRdb kept only the in-frame ones, dropping some. In the table there are more than 30,000 clones, about 80% of which are singletons. These data originate in a study of blood T cell repertoires in COVID-19. The rearrangement joins TRBV10-3 to TRBJ2-3; D perhaps matches TRBD1 (6 bases). The sequence was obtained from a woman aged 70-85 years with acute or convalescent COVID-19. What was sequenced was peripheral blood. CDR3 bases: TGTGCCATCAGTGACACCATTCAGGGGCCAGCGAGAGATACGCAGTATTTT. This codes for CAISDTIQGPARDTQYF.